A single sample gave rise to the 2 T cell receptor beta chains below, sequenced in a study of shared clonotypes between healthy human individuals. Clones were read by immunoSEQ multiplex PCR, and TCRdb kept only the in-frame ones, dropping some. The sample contains around 1.9 million clones, about 93% of which appear only once. Cells designated naive CD8 were CD45RO-negative and were positively selected for CCR7, with terminally differentiated effector memory CD45RA+ cells excluded. Sequenced: naive CD8+ T cells from PBMCs. Source of these receptors: a man aged 18 to 30 in good health. Some clones in this sample may be carry-over from other donors' samples.

The chain joins TRBV11-2 to TRBJ2-2, with TRBD2 as a possible D gene (6 bases). Germline CDR1 SGHAT, CDR2 FQNNGV. V was trimmed by 5 bases and J by 1 base, leaving 17 bases between them. The CDR3 runs to 17 residues. The CDR3 DNA reads TGTGCCAGCAGCCATCATGGGCCGGGGGTGAACACCGGGGAGCTGTTTTTT. Translating it yields CASSHHGPGVNTGELFF. Based on the CDR3 plus reference TRBV11-2 and TRBJ2-2, the full variable domain is EAGVAQSPRYKIIEKRQSVAFWCNPISGHATLYWYQQILGQGPKLLIQFQNNGVVDDSQLPKDRFSAERLKGVDSTLKIQPAKLEDSAVYLCASSHHGPGVNTGELFFGEGSRLTVL.

This clone was counted only a few times. The V gene is TRBV9, the J gene TRBJ1-1; perhaps TRBD1 as D (5 bases). CDR1 SGDLS and CDR2 YYNGEE come from the germline V gene. This CDR3 spans 14 amino acids. The V gene lost 1 base and the J gene lost 8 bases, with 15 bases spanning the gap. In DNA form, the CDR3 reads TGTGCCAGCAGCGTAAGAGATCTAGGGGTGGAAGCTTTCTTT. Translation gives CASSVRDLGVEAFF.